This T cell receptor beta chain is drawn from a study of blood T cell repertoires in COVID-19. Overall study context: COVID-19 samples, acute and convalescent, were from the United States, Italy and Spain. T cells, B-cell-depleted T cells, or PBMCs supplied cDNA or gDNA.

This CDR3 is built from 13 residues. J was trimmed by 9 bases and V by 4 bases; bases with no gene match: 7. Germline values: CDR1 SGHRS, CDR2 YFSETQ. Original analysis: Amplification from reference gene primers served as the basis for estimated nucleated cell counts. Method: immunoSEQ multiplex PCR; TCRdb's copy keeps in-frame clones and lacks some. That table furnishes V, J and clone size, whereas the DNA furnished D and trimming. The sample records about 200,000 clones, 88% being singletons. The sequenced sample consisted of peripheral blood. This receptor was obtained from a man between 18 and 35 years old with active or convalescent COVID-19. This chain connects TRBV5-1 to TRBJ2-1; 7 positions agree with TRBD2. The CDR3 spells CASSQLAGVEQFF. The CDR3 coding sequence is TGCGCCAGCAGCCAATTGGCGGGGGTTGAGCAGTTCTTC.